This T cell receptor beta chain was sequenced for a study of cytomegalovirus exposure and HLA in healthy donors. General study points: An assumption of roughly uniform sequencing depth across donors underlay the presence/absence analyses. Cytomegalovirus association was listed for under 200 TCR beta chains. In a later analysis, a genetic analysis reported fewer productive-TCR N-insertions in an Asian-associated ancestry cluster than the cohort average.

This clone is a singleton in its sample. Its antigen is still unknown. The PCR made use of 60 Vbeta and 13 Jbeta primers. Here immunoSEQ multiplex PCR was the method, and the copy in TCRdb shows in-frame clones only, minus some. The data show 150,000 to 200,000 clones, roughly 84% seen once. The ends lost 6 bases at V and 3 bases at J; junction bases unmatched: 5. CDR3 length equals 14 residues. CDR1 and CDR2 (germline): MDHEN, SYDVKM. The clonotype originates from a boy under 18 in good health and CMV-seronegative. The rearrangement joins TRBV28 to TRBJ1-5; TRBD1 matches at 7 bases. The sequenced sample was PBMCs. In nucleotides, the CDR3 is TGTGCCAGCAGACAGGACAGGCCCAATCAGCCCCAGCATTTT. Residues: CASRQDRPNQPQHF.